The 31 T cell receptor beta chains in this list originate from one sample, sequenced in a study of regulatory T cells in long-lasting Graves disease. Libraries of TCR beta came from iRepertoire HTBI primers plus Arm-PCR of CDR3 regions. TCRdb fed the multiplex PCR reads into MiXCR, producing one record per CDR3 protein. The sample lists 350,000 to 500,000 distinct CDR3 sequences, 13% to 15% occurring once. Described time point: newly diagnosed GD, antithyroid drugs for less than 3 months. RNA isolated from PBMCs was used to make the TCR library. These data also formed part of another study, on T cells in Graves' hyperthyroidism and ophthalmopathy.

The specimen comprised peripheral blood mononuclear cells (PBMCs), sampled at new diagnosis, from a patient treated with antithyroid drugs. All receptors derive from a woman in her fifties or sixties with Graves disease.

V usage is TRBV10-3 and J usage is TRBJ2-3; possibly TRBD2 for D (6 bases). Germline CDR1 reads ENHRY; CDR2 reads SYGVKD. This CDR3 comprises 13 residues. V was cut by 8 bases and J by 0 bases, with 9 bases left in between. CDR3 region: CAIAGTSTDTQYF. Here the CDR3 DNA reads TGTGCCATCGCGGGGACTAGCACAGATACGCAGTATTTT.

This rearrangement joins TRBV5-1 to TRBJ2-1; 10 bases are a match to TRBD2. J lost 8 bases, V lost 4 bases, and 12 bases had no gene match. The CDR3 sequence is 16 residues long. Per germline, CDR1 SGHRS and CDR2 YFSETQ. The CDR3 coding sequence is TGCGCCAGCAGCGACCCCGGGACTAGCGCCGTCGATGAGCAGTTCTTC. Its protein is CASSDPGTSAVDEQFF. Based on the CDR3 plus reference TRBV5-1 and TRBJ2-1, the full variable domain is KAGVTQTPRYLIKTRGQQVTLSCSPISGHRSVSWYQQTPGQGLQFLFEYFSETQRNKGNFPGRFSGRQFSNSRSEMNVSTLELGDSALYLCASSDPGTSAVDEQFFGPGTRLTVL.

This clonotype was observed a few times. A much larger clone is a single base away; this may be a read error. The chain joins TRBV28 to TRBJ2-1; 12 bases match TRBD2. The germline V gene encodes CDR1 MDHEN and CDR2 SYDVKM. This CDR3 has 17 residues. V shed 4 bases, J shed 0 bases, and the junction held 4 bases outside the gene matches. In nucleotides, the CDR3 is TGTGCCAGCAGTTCCCCGACTAGCGGGAGCTCCTACAATGAGCAGTTCTTC. As protein: CASSSPTSGSSYNEQFF. The complete variable domain, with remaining parts taken from reference TRBV28 and TRBJ2-1, reads DVKVTQSSRYLVKRTGEKVFLECVQDMDHENMFWYRQDPGLGLRLIYFSYDVKMKEKGDIPEGYSVSREKKERFSLILESASTNQTSMYLCASSSPTSGSSYNEQFFGPGTRLTVL.

This clonotype was found a few times. The rearrangement uses TRBV20-1 and TRBJ2-3; tentative D call: TRBD2 (6 bases). With 6 bases removed from V and 2 bases from J, the gap between germline ends came to 18 bases. CDR3 size: 15 residues. Germline CDR1 is DFQATT and CDR2 is SNEGSKA (reference sequence). CDR3 loop: CSANYGRQSTDTQYF. In DNA form, the CDR3 reads TGCAGTGCAAATTACGGGAGACAGTCCACAGATACGCAGTATTTT.

This clonotype occurred a few times. This chain connects TRBV7-7 to TRBJ2-3, with TRBD2 identical over 14 bases. Looked up from germline, CDR1 is SSHAT and CDR2 is FNYEAQ (reference sequence). Trimming cost V 5 bases and J 5 bases; bases outside gene matches: 6. The CDR3 is made up of 16 amino acids. The CDR3 loop is CASSPGTSGSVDTQYF. In DNA form, the CDR3 reads TGTGCCAGCAGCCCAGGGACTAGCGGGAGTGTAGATACGCAGTATTTT.

In its sample, this clonotype was seen many times. V and J are TRBV5-1 and TRBJ1-1; no reliable D call. CDR1 is SGHRS and CDR2 is YFSETQ in the germline V gene. Trimming took 7 bases from V and 1 from J, leaving 17 bases between them. This CDR3 is 15 amino acids long. The CDR3 protein is CASVREGNENTEAFF. In DNA, the CDR3 is TGCGCCAGCGTGAGGGAGGGCAACGAGAACACTGAAGCTTTCTTT. The full variable domain, completed using reference TRBV5-1 and TRBJ1-1, is KAGVTQTPRYLIKTRGQQVTLSCSPISGHRSVSWYQQTPGQGLQFLFEYFSETQRNKGNFPGRFSGRQFSNSRSEMNVSTLELGDSALYLCASVREGNENTEAFFGQGTRLTVV.

Comments on this clonotype: This sequence may be a read error, since a much larger clone differs from it by one base. The gene calls are TRBV6-5 and TRBJ2-7; D gene ambiguous. The germline V and J ends were trimmed by 2 bases and 7 bases, with 15 bases remaining between them. The CDR3 has 14 residues. Germline V lookup: CDR1 MNHEY, CDR2 SVGAGI. The CDR3 sequence is CASSYPGWGWEQYF. The CDR3 DNA reads TGTGCCAGCAGTTACCCGGGCTGGGGATGGGAGCAGTACTTC.

The chain employs TRBV9 and TRBJ1-1; TRBD1 is a possible D gene (6 bases). The CDR3 runs to 13 residues. Germline CDR1 reads SGDLS; CDR2 reads YYNGEE. V shed 3 bases and J shed 6 bases, with 12 bases lying between them. The CDR3 loop is CASSALGTPEAFF. For the CDR3, the DNA is TGTGCCAGCAGCGCCCTGGGGACACCTGAAGCTTTCTTT.

This clonotype was detected ten times or more. The J gene is TRBJ2-7, the V gene TRBV28; 9 nucleotides agree with TRBD1. The CDR3 extends over 16 amino acids. The V gene's germline CDR1 is MDHEN and CDR2 SYDVKM. The V and J ends lost 2 bases and 2 bases, in that order; junction bases with no gene match: 7. The DNA for the CDR3 is TGTGCCAGCAGTTTAGGTTCGGGGACAGGGCCCTACGAGCAGTACTTC. Translated, it gives CASSLGSGTGPYEQYF.

This clonotype was detected many times. This CDR3 reads CASSRPPHTAQETQYF. The DNA for the CDR3 is TGTGCCAGCAGCCGGCCACCTCACACTGCCCAAGAGACCCAGTACTTC. This chain joins TRBV5-5 and TRBJ2-5; D uncertain. Trimming took 4 bases from V and 1 from J, leaving 17 bases between them. The length of the CDR3 is 16 residues. CDR1 and CDR2 (germline): SGHKS, YYEKEE (reference sequence). Supplemented by reference TRBV5-5 and TRBJ2-5, the full variable domain reads DAGVTQSPTHLIKTRGQQVTLRCSPISGHKSVSWYQQVLGQGPQFIFQYYEKEERGRGNFPDRFSARQFPNYSSELNVNALLLGDSALYLCASSRPPHTAQETQYFGPGTRLLVL.

The rearrangement links TRBV7-3 to TRBJ2-7, with D tentatively TRBD1 or TRBD2 (6 bases each). Deletions cut 9 bases from V and 1 base from J, with 16 bases between. Per germline, CDR1 SGHTA and CDR2 FQGTGA. The CDR3 loop spans 14 amino acids. The CDR3 sequence: CASSVGAGSYEQYF. The CDR3 DNA follows: TGTGCCAGTAGCGTGGGGGCGGGGTCCTACGAGCAGTACTTC.

The sample holds many counts of this clonotype. The gene calls are TRBV20-1 and TRBJ2-5; no clear D gene. Germline-derived CDR1 and CDR2 are DFQATT and SNEGSKA (reference sequence). With 6 bases removed from V and 4 bases from J, the gap between germline ends came to 21 bases. The CDR3 loop spans 15 amino acids. CDR3 in DNA: TGCAGTGCGATTCAGCCCTTTACCGTGGGAGAGACCCAGTACTTC. It translates to CSAIQPFTVGETQYF.

A remark on this clonotype: Being one base from a much bigger clone, this may be a read error. V usage is TRBV6-1 and J usage is TRBJ1-5; no clear D gene. Germline V gene data show CDR1 as MNHNS and CDR2 as SASEGT. Trimming left V 8 bases short and J 1 base short, with 9 bases between. CDR3 size: 13 residues. The CDR3 loop reads CASGSDSNQPQHF. The CDR3, as DNA: TGTGCCAGCGGATCGGACAGCAATCAGCCCCAGCATTTT.

This chain joins TRBV12-3 or TRBV12-4 and TRBJ2-7; 9 nucleotides line up with TRBD1. The CDR3 runs 15 residues. After removal of 0 bases from V and 6 bases from J, the junction contained 6 bases not matched to a gene. CDR3 sequence reads: CASSLAPGQGGEQYF. As DNA, the CDR3 is TGTGCCAGCAGTTTAGCGCCGGGACAGGGAGGCGAGCAGTACTTC.

A remark on this clonotype: Mismatch with germline at one junction end may stem from a read error. The rearrangement joins TRBV28 to TRBJ2-1, with D unclear. Germline CDR1 is MDHEN and CDR2 is SYDVKM. The CDR3 is 13 residues long. CDR3 nucleotide sequence: TGTGCCAGCAAGGTCCTCTCCTACAATGAGCAGCTCTTC. Its translation is CASKVLSYNEQLF.

This clonotype was recorded many times. The J gene is TRBJ1-1, the V gene TRBV7-9; TRBD1 aligns across 9 bases. The CDR3 totals 15 residues. CDR1 SEHNR and CDR2 FQNEAQ come from the germline V gene (reference sequence). V was clipped by 5 bases and J by 3 bases; unmatched bases: 7. The DNA of the CDR3 is TGTGCCAGCAGCGAGAACAGGGGGCGGGACACTGAAGCTTTCTTT. Its translation is CASSENRGRDTEAFF.

In its sample, this clonotype was seen a few times. V is TRBV30 and J is TRBJ1-2, with D unresolved. CDR1 and CDR2 (germline): GTSNPN, SVGIG (reference sequence). The ends were cut back, 4 bases at V and 5 bases at J, with 17 bases in the middle. The CDR3 totals 14 residues. CDR3 sequence reads: CAWKKGEQVYGYTF. The CDR3 region has the DNA TGTGCCTGGAAAAAAGGCGAGCAGGTTTATGGCTACACCTTC.

The rearrangement links TRBV2 to TRBJ2-1; D may be TRBD1 (5 bases). Deletions cut 7 bases from V and 0 bases from J, with 10 bases between. There are 14 residues in the CDR3. Germline V gene lookup returns CDR1 SNHLY and CDR2 FYNNEI. DNA of the CDR3: TGTGCCAGCACCCGACAGCTCTCCTACAATGAGCAGTTCTTC. This encodes CASTRQLSYNEQFF.

This clonotype showed up many times. The chain couples TRBV2 to TRBJ1-4, with D unresolved. The V end was cut by 3 bases, the J end by 7 bases, with 18 bases between. Looked up from germline, CDR1 is SNHLY and CDR2 is FYNNEI. CDR3 length equals 16 residues. The CDR3 region is CASSEQGNVRGEKLFF. DNA of the CDR3: TGTGCCAGCAGTGAGCAAGGGAACGTGCGAGGTGAAAAACTGTTTTTT.

This clonotype has at least ten counts. The CDR3 spells CASSQASGNNQYF. The CDR3 nucleotides are TGTGCCAGCAGCCAAGCTAGCGGGAACAATCAGTACTTC. The chain has TRBV3-1 and TRBJ2-7; 9 positions match TRBD2. Per germline, CDR1 LGHDT and CDR2 YNNKEL (reference sequence). The CDR3 has 13 residues. Germline trimming cut 1 base from V and 10 bases from J; bases unmatched to any gene: 5.

The rearrangement uses TRBV5-1 and TRBJ2-2; TRBD2 aligns across 10 bases. Germline V gene sequence: CDR1 SGHRS, CDR2 YFSETQ. V trimming: 4 bases; J trimming: 6 bases; junction bases outside the gene matches: 6. The CDR3 has 15 residues. CDR3 nucleotides: TGCGCCAGCAGCCCAGGGACTAGCGTCCCCGGGGAGCTGTTTTTT. It codes for CASSPGTSVPGELFF.

This clonotype was counted many times. The gene calls are TRBV6-1 and TRBJ1-5; 10 nucleotides align to TRBD1. CDR1 is MNHNS, CDR2 SASEGT, per germline. Germline trimming cut 5 bases from V and 6 bases from J; bases unmatched to any gene: 4. The CDR3 contains 14 residues. The CDR3 here is CASSRGTGVQPQHF. In DNA, the CDR3 is TGTGCCAGCAGTAGAGGGACAGGGGTTCAGCCCCAGCATTTT.

This clonotype was counted many times. This sequence joins TRBV7-6 and TRBJ1-1; D not certain. The V gene's germline CDR1 is SGHVS and CDR2 FNYEAQ. The CDR3 spans 14 residues. V lost 5 bases to trimming and J lost 3 bases, with 13 bases between them. Here the CDR3 DNA reads TGTGCCAGCAGCCAAAAGGCGGGGTACACTGAAGCTTTCTTT. This translates into CASSQKAGYTEAFF.

The rearrangement uses TRBV20-1 and TRBJ2-3; 9 bases are shared with TRBD2. With the DNA end fitting TRBJ2-5 better, the J assignment may be wrong. The germline CDR1 and CDR2 sequences are DFQATT and SNEGSKA (reference sequence). The length of the CDR3 is 13 residues. The chain's CDR3 is CSLNSGSMGTQYF. The CDR3 region has the DNA TGCAGTTTGAATAGCGGGAGTATGGGGACCCAGTACTTC.

This clonotype was counted ten times or more. This rearrangement joins TRBV7-9 to TRBJ1-2, with D tentatively TRBD1 (6 bases). Germline V gene data show CDR1 as SEHNR and CDR2 as FQNEAQ (reference sequence). The CDR3 is made up of 12 amino acids. V shed 10 bases and J shed 0 bases, with 9 bases lying between them. The CDR3 sequence is CAIQGANYGYTF. CDR3 DNA: TGTGCCATACAGGGAGCTAACTATGGCTACACCTTC.

This clonotype was seen many times. This CDR3 is CASSSTENIQYF. The CDR3 nucleotides read TGTGCCAGCTCATCCACCGAAAACATTCAGTACTTC. This chain connects TRBV18 to TRBJ2-4; D is unclear. V lost 5 bases to trimming and J lost 5 bases, with 7 bases between them. Germline CDR1 is KGHSH and CDR2 is LQKENI. CDR3 length: 12 amino acids.

On this clonotype itself: Compared with germline, one end of the junction differs, possibly owing to a read error. The genes are TRBV7-9 and TRBJ2-1; 11 bases are shared with TRBD2. In germline, CDR1 is SEHNR, CDR2 FQNEAQ (reference sequence). The CDR3 is 15 residues long. DNA of the CDR3: TGTGCCGGCAGCTTAGTAGCGGGAGGGGTTATGGAGCAGTTCTTC. It yields the protein CAGSLVAGGVMEQFF.

This rearrangement joins TRBV6-1 to TRBJ2-2, with 10 bases lining up with TRBD2. This CDR3 spans 15 amino acids. Per germline, CDR1 MNHNS and CDR2 SASEGT. Trimming at V came to 5 bases and at J to 5 bases, leaving 5 bases not matched to a gene. CDR3 sequence (DNA): TGTGCCAGCAGTCCATGGACTAGCGGAACCGGGGAGCTGTTTTTT. Amino acids: CASSPWTSGTGELFF.

This CDR3 is CASSLNGGGLADTDTQYF. CDR3 in DNA: TGTGCCAGCAGCTTAAATGGGGGGGGGCTAGCGGACACAGATACGCAGTATTTT. This rearrangement joins TRBV7-3 to TRBJ2-3, with a tentative D call TRBD2 (7 bases). V dropped 1 base and J dropped 2 bases, with 19 bases sitting between them. The germline gives CDR1 SGHTA, CDR2 FQGTGA. The CDR3 totals 18 residues.

The gene calls are TRBV5-1 and TRBJ2-4, with 8 bases lining up with TRBD2. CDR1 and CDR2 from the germline V gene are SGHRS and YFSETQ. V trimming: 3 bases; J trimming: 6 bases; junction bases outside the gene matches: 5. The CDR3 has 14 amino acids. The CDR3 sequence is CASSSSTSGNIQYF. In nucleotides, the CDR3 is TGCGCCAGCAGCTCTTCCACTAGCGGAAACATTCAGTACTTC. Variable domain in full (rest from reference TRBV5-1 and TRBJ2-4): KAGVTQTPRYLIKTRGQQVTLSCSPISGHRSVSWYQQTPGQGLQFLFEYFSETQRNKGNFPGRFSGRQFSNSRSEMNVSTLELGDSALYLCASSSSTSGNIQYFGAGTRLSVL.

This clonotype showed up many times. The chain couples TRBV27 to TRBJ1-5; D uncertain. The CDR3 has 15 amino acids. Between the trimmed V and J ends, which lost 2 bases and 0 bases, there was a span of 8 bases. The germline V gene has CDR1 MNHEY and CDR2 SMNVEV (reference sequence). CDR3 loop: CASSLKRDSNQPQHF. The DNA of the CDR3 is TGTGCCAGCAGTTTAAAAAGGGATAGCAATCAGCCCCAGCATTTT.